The T cell receptor (beta chain) described here comes from a study of response to subunit inactivated influenza vaccine. Notes on the study in general: Each seasonal flu vaccination may recruit only limited new T cells, authors suggested.

TCRdb reprocessed the RT-PCR reads with MiXCR, giving one entry per CDR3 protein. The sample lists about 700,000 distinct CDR3 sequences; 11% to 15% were seen once. Ten or more counts support this clonotype. As yet, its antigen is unknown. This CDR3 spans 15 amino acids. The germline CDR1 and CDR2 sequences are MNHEY and SVGEGT. V dropped 0 bases and J dropped 6 bases, with 11 bases sitting between them. The sequence came from a man aged 45-60 years who received an inactivated influenza vaccine. Sequenced here: PBMCs from blood, sampled 14 to 15 days before vaccination. This sequence joins TRBV6-2 or TRBV6-3 and TRBJ2-2; D might be TRBD1 (6 bases). CDR3 loop: CASSYSTGLAGELFF. CDR3 sequence (DNA): TGTGCCAGCAGTTACTCGACAGGTTTAGCCGGGGAGCTGTTTTTT.